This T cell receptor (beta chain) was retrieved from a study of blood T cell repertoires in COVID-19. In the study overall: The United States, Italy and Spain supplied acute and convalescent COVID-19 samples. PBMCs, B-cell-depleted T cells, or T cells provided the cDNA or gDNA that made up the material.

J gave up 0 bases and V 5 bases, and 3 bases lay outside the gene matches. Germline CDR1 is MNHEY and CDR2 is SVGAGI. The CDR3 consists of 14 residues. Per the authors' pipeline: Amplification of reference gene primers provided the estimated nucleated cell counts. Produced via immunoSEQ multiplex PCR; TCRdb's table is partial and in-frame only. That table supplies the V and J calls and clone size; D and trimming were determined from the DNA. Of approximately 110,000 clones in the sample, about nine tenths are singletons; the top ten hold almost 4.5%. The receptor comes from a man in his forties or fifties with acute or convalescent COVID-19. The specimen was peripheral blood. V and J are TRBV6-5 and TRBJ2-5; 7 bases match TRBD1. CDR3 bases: TGTGCCAGCAGTCAACAGGGGAACCAAGAGACCCAGTACTTC. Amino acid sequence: CASSQQGNQETQYF.